These T cell receptor beta chains were read from a single sample in a study of T cell repertoires in cytomegalovirus infection. TCRdb used MiXCR to reprocess the reads, holding one entry per CDR3 protein. The table has roughly 250,000 distinct CDR3 sequences, roughly 22% seen once. The sample taken for sequencing was CD8+ T cells from PBMCs. Source of these receptors: a human donor in good health (CMV status not recorded). Some clones in this sample may be carry-over from other donors' samples. Each CDR3 is given with its conserved first and last residue. The D gene is left open where the match is weak. Rows give clone size only sometimes, using once, few, many, or a class for an expanded clone.

D gene	V gene	J gene	clone size	CDR3 DNA	CDR3 protein
NA	TRBV2	TRBJ2-7	NA	TGTGCCAGCAGTGGTCGGGGTTCCTACGAGCAGTACTTC	CASSGRGSYEQYF
NA	TRBV2	TRBJ2-2	many	TGTGCCAGCAGTGGAAGCGGGACAGCCACCGGGGAGCTGTTTTTT	CASSGSGTATGELFF
TRBD2	TRBV28	TRBJ2-1	NA	TGTGCCAGCAAACTGGGACTAGCGGCCTACAATGAGCAGTTCTTC	CASKLGLAAYNEQFF
TRBD1	TRBV6-5	TRBJ1-1	NA	TGTGCCAGCAGTTACGGACAGGGGGCAACTGAAGCTTTCTTT	CASSYGQGATEAFF
TRBD2	TRBV2	TRBJ2-1	few	TGTGCCAGCAGTGACGCTAGCGGGCGATACAATGAGCAGTTCTTC	CASSDASGRYNEQFF
TRBD1	TRBV6-4	TRBJ1-2	few	TGTGCCAGCAGTGACTCGAGACAGGGACTATCCTATGGCTACACCTTC	CASSDSRQGLSYGYTF
TRBD1	TRBV6-5	TRBJ2-3	NA	TGTGCCAGCAGTTACGGGACAGGGGGTCGGACAGATACGCAGTATTTT	CASSYGTGGRTDTQYF
NA	TRBV27	TRBJ2-3	few	TGTGCCAGCAGCTGGGGGGTAGGCTTCACAGATACGCAGTATTTT	CASSWGVGFTDTQYF
TRBD2	TRBV7-9	TRBJ2-1	NA	TGTGCCAGCAGCTTAGCGCGTGGGGACTACTCCTACAATGAGCAGTTCTTC	CASSLARGDYSYNEQFF
TRBD2	TRBV4-1	TRBJ2-1	few	TGCGCCAGCAGCCATAGCCTAGCGGCCAATGAGCAGTTCTTC	CASSHSLAANEQFF
NA	TRBV4-3	TRBJ1-5	NA	TGCGCCAGCAGCCAAGGATCCGAGTACGGCAATCAGCCCCAGCATTTT	CASSQGSEYGNQPQHF
NA	TRBV29-1	TRBJ2-1	few	TGCAGCGTTGAACGACAGGCTAACTACAATGAGCAGTTCTTC	CSVERQANYNEQFF
NA	TRBV20-1	TRBJ2-2	few	TGCAGTGCTCGAAACTGGGCGAACACCGGGGAGCTGTTTTTT	CSARNWANTGELFF
NA	TRBV20-1	TRBJ2-7	few	TGCAGTGCTAGGGGCCGGGGACTGGCCGCCTACGAGCAGTACTTC	CSARGRGLAAYEQYF
NA	TRBV27	TRBJ2-4	few	TGTGCCACTAGGGGCACGGTTAATTACGACATTCAGTACTTC	CATRGTVNYDIQYF
NA	TRBV28	TRBJ1-1	many	TGTGCCAGTTACTTGGGCCCGAACACTGAAGCTTTCTTT	CASYLGPNTEAFF
NA	TRBV29-1	TRBJ2-1	NA	TGCAGCGTTGTCCCCCCCTCCCACAATGAGCAGTTCTTC	CSVVPPSHNEQFF
NA	TRBV28	TRBJ2-7	many	TGTGCCAGCAGTTTAGAACAGTTGTACGAGCAGTACTTC	CASSLEQLYEQYF